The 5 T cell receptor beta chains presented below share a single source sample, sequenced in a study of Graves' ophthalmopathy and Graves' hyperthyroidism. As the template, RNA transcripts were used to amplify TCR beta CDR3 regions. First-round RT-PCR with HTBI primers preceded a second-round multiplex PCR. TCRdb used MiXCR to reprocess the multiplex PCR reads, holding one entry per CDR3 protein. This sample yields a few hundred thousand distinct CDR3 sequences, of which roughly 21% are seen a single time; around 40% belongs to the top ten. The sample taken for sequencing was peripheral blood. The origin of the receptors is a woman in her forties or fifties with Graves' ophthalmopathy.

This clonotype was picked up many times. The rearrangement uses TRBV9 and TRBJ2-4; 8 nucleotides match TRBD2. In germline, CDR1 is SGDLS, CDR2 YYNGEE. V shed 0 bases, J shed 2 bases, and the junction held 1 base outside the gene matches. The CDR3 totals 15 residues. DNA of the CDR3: TGTGCCAGCAGCGTAGGCGGGAGGTCCAAAAACATTCAGTACTTC. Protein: CASSVGGRSKNIQYF.

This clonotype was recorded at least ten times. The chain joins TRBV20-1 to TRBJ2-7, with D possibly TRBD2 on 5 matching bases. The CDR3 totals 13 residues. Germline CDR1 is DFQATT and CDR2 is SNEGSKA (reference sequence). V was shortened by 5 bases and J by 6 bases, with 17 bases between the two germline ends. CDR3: CSALGGRLREQYF. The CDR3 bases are TGCAGTGCTCTGGGCGGGCGGCTCCGCGAGCAGTACTTC.

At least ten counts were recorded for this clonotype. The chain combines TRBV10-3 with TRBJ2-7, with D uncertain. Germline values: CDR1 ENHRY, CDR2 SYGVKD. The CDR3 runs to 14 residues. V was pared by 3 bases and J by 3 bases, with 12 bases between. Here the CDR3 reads CAISDGSRYYEQYF. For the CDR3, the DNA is TGTGCCATCAGTGATGGCAGTAGGTACTACGAGCAGTACTTC.

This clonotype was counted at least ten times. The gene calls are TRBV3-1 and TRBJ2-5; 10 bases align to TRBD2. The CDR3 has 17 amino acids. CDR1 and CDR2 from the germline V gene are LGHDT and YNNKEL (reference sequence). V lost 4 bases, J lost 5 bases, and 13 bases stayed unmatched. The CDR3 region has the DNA TGTGCCAGCAGCCCTGGCGAAGCGGGAGGGCCTCTCGAGACCCAGTACTTC. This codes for CASSPGEAGGPLETQYF.

As DNA, the CDR3 is TGCGCCAGCAGCCAAGACCCTGTTTCAGAGCAGTACTTC. Residues: CASSQDPVSEQYF. The chain carries TRBV4-1 and TRBJ2-7; D gene ambiguous. V gave up 0 bases and J gave up 7 bases, with 10 bases separating them. CDR1 is MGHRA, CDR2 YSYEKL, per germline. This CDR3 has 13 residues.